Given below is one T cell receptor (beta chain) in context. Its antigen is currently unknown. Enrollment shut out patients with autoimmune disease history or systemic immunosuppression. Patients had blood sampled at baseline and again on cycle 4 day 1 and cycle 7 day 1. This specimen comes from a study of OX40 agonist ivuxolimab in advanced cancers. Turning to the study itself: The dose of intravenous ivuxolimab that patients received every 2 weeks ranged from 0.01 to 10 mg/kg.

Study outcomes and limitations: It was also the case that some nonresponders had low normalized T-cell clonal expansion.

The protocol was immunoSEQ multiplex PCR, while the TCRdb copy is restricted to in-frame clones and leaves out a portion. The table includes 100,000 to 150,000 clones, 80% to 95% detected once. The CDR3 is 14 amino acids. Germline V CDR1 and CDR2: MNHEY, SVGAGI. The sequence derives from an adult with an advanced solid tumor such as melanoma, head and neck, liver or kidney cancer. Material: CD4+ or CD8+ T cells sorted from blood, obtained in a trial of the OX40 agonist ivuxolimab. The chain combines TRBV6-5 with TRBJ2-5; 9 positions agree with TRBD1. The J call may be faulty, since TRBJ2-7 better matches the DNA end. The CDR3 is CASSYSYRGLEQYF. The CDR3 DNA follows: TGTGCCAGCAGTTACTCGTACAGGGGGCTCGAGCAGTACTTC.